This T cell receptor (beta chain) was captured in a study of shared T cell receptors in the human thymus. The germline V gene has CDR1 SNHLY and CDR2 FYNNEI. This CDR3 has 14 amino acids. The V gene end was trimmed by 5 bases and the J gene end by 5 bases; junction bases not matched to a gene: 6. Here immunoSEQ multiplex PCR was the method, and the copy in TCRdb shows in-frame clones only, minus some. Here the sample spans some 640,000 clones, about 90% being singletons. These data also featured in a second study, about human thymus T cells. That source notes: Donors were healthy Finnish infants having corrective surgery for congenital heart defects. In corrective heart surgery, resections were taken, and these provided the thymus tissue. What appeared biased in thymic and blood repertoires was the usage of V and J genes. What related research reported was that thymic repertoires overlapped highly among unrelated individuals.

The chain has TRBV2 and TRBJ2-3; 8 bases map to TRBD1. The sequencing input was thymocytes. This TCR was recovered from a boy under two years old with a congenital heart defect. The CDR3 DNA reads as TGTGCCAGCAGTAGCGGACAGGGTAAAGATACGCAGTATTTT. Translated, it gives CASSSGQGKDTQYF.